The 24 T cell receptor beta chains below all came from one sample that was sequenced in a study of shared clonotypes between healthy human individuals (dated by TCRdb to the early 2020s). CD8 naive samples consisted of CD45RO-negative cells that were positively selected for CCR7, yielding a CD45RA+CCR7+ population without TemRA cells. Libraries came from the immunoSEQ multiplex PCR assay. In its TCRdb copy, this immuneACCESS table keeps in-frame sequences only and misses some clones. Where compared with another copy, unresolved V genes explain less than half of these, and the others have no known cause. For this sample the table gives 800,000 to 950,000 clones, of which roughly 96% were detected only once. Clones ranked in the top ten supply less than 0.25% of the sample. Sequencing was performed on naive CD8+ T cells sorted from blood. The intended sense of this specimen's cell subset or site label: CD45RA+CCR7+. These receptors all come from a man aged 30-40 years in good health.

V is TRBV11-2 and J is TRBJ2-1; TRBD2 matches 7 bases. The CDR3 covers 18 residues. With V trimmed by 0 bases and J by 1 base, 9 bases remained unmatched. CDR1 is SGHAT, CDR2 FQNNGV, per germline. The CDR3 region is CASSLDYSGWDSYNEQFF. DNA of the CDR3: TGTGCCAGCAGCTTAGATTATAGCGGGTGGGATTCCTACAATGAGCAGTTCTTC.

The CDR3 DNA reads TGTGCCAGCAGCCCAACAGGGGGTATAGACGAGCAGTACTTC. Its translation: CASSPTGGIDEQYF. The V gene is TRBV9, the J gene TRBJ2-7, with 8 bases aligning to TRBD1. V lost 4 bases and J lost 5; bases outside the gene matches: 8. CDR3 length: 14 residues. Germline CDR1 reads SGDLS; CDR2 reads YYNGEE. The full variable domain, with the rest looked up from reference TRBV9 and TRBJ2-7, is DSGVTQTPKHLITATGQRVTLRCSPRSGDLSVYWYQQSLDQGLQFLIQYYNGEERAKGNILERFSAQQFPDLHSELNLSSLELGDSALYFCASSPTGGIDEQYFGPGTRLTVT.

V is TRBV14 and J is TRBJ2-3; D remains ambiguous. With 6 bases removed from V and 2 bases from J, the gap between germline ends came to 9 bases. The CDR3 sequence is 13 residues long. Germline CDR1 is SGHDN and CDR2 is FVKESK. This CDR3 reads CASRSRLTDTQYF. In nucleotides, the CDR3 is TGTGCCAGCAGGTCGCGACTCACAGATACGCAGTATTTT. Full variable domain (rest looked up from reference TRBV14 and TRBJ2-3): EAGVTQFPSHSVIEKGQTVTLRCDPISGHDNLYWYRRVMGKEIKFLLHFVKESKQDESGMPNNRFLAERTGGTYSTLKVQPAELEDSGVYFCASRSRLTDTQYFGPGTRLTVL.

In this sample, this clone turned up once. This sample also contains other DNA sequences that code for the same CDR3. The chain couples TRBV5-1 to TRBJ1-1; D not certain. This CDR3 spans 14 amino acids. The V and J ends lost 0 bases and 0 bases respectively, with 6 bases between them. In germline, CDR1 is SGHRS, CDR2 YFSETQ. This CDR3 reads CASSLGGMNTEAFF. DNA for the CDR3: TGCGCCAGCAGCTTGGGAGGGATGAACACTGAAGCTTTCTTT.

The rearrangement joins TRBV9 to TRBJ1-1, with D maybe TRBD1 (6 bases). The V gene's germline CDR1 is SGDLS and CDR2 YYNGEE. CDR3 size: 16 residues. V lost 3 bases, J lost 2 bases, and 17 bases lay in between. The CDR3 DNA reads TGTGCCAGCAGCGCTGGGGCCGGGACAACCAACACTGAAGCTTTCTTT. The encoded protein is CASSAGAGTTNTEAFF.

The gene calls are TRBV10-3 and TRBJ1-1; D is perhaps TRBD1 (6 bases). V was shortened by 6 bases and J by 6 bases, with 17 bases between the two germline ends. Germline loops: CDR1 ENHRY, CDR2 SYGVKD. This CDR3 comprises 14 residues. The CDR3 region has the DNA TGTGCCATCAGCAAGAAAGGTGAGGGGGCTGAAGCTTTCTTT. The encoded protein is CAISKKGEGAEAFF.

Details on this clone: One end of the junction is discordant with germline, which a read error may explain. The V and J genes are TRBV7-7 and TRBJ2-5; TRBD2 aligns across 8 bases. The V gene's germline CDR1 is SSHAT and CDR2 FNYEAQ (reference sequence). CDR3 length: 14 amino acids. The CDR3 coding sequence is TGTGCTAGCAGCACTACCGGGACTAGAGAGACCCAGTACTTC. Translated: CASSTTGTRETQYF.

This sequence joins TRBV4-1 and TRBJ2-2; D unclear. CDR3 length: 16 amino acids. V dropped 2 bases and J dropped 3 bases, with 13 bases sitting between them. CDR1 is MGHRA and CDR2 is YSYEKL in the germline V gene. The CDR3 DNA reads TGCGCCAGCAGCCAAAGGTGGCAGCCAGACACCGGGGAGCTGTTTTTT. Translating gives CASSQRWQPDTGELFF.

The chain couples TRBV28 to TRBJ1-5; possibly TRBD1 for D (5 bases). This CDR3 is 18 amino acids long. Per germline, CDR1 MDHEN and CDR2 SYDVKM. V lost 4 bases to trimming and J lost 5 bases, with 24 bases between them. CDR3 loop: CASSSVVGLEINHQPQHF. The CDR3 nucleotides are TGTGCCAGCAGTTCCGTTGTGGGACTGGAAATCAATCATCAGCCCCAGCATTTT.

The chain links TRBV29-1 to TRBJ2-7; 7 bases line up with TRBD1. From germline, CDR1 is SQVTM and CDR2 ANQGSEA. V dropped 3 bases and J dropped 6; count of bases not matched to a gene: 8. The CDR3 loop spans 13 amino acids. The CDR3, as DNA: TGCAGCGTTGATAAAACAGGGGTTGGCGAGCAGTACTTC. Residues: CSVDKTGVGEQYF.

V is TRBV5-4 and J is TRBJ1-1; D gene unclear. Germline-derived CDR1 and CDR2 are SGHNT and YYREEE (reference sequence). There are 12 residues in the CDR3. V gave up 0 bases and J gave up 6 bases, with 6 bases separating them. CDR3 protein: CASSLGSAEAFF. As DNA, the CDR3 is TGTGCCAGCAGCTTGGGATCGGCTGAAGCTTTCTTT.

This clone was counted once. The rearrangement joins TRBV2 to TRBJ1-1; a weak D match, TRBD1 (6 bases). V dropped 2 bases and J dropped 1 base, with 8 bases sitting between them. This CDR3 is 14 amino acids long. Germline assignment: CDR1 SNHLY and CDR2 FYNNEI. The CDR3 here is CASSETQGNTEAFF. The DNA for the CDR3 is TGTGCCAGCAGTGAAACACAGGGGAACACTGAAGCTTTCTTT.

V gene TRBV7-9 combines with J gene TRBJ1-2; 7 bases match TRBD1. Germline assignment: CDR1 SEHNR and CDR2 FQNEAQ (reference sequence). V trimming: 2 bases; J trimming: 3 bases; junction bases outside the gene matches: 6. CDR3 length: 15 residues. The CDR3 sequence: CASSLIQGPDYGYTF. CDR3 in DNA: TGTGCCAGCAGCTTAATACAGGGGCCCGACTATGGCTACACCTTC. Filled out from reference TRBV7-9 and TRBJ1-2, the complete variable domain reads DTGVSQNPRHKITKRGQNVTFRCDPISEHNRLYWYRQTLGQGPEFLTYFQNEAQLEKSRLLSDRFSAERPKGSFSTLEIQRTEQGDSAMYLCASSLIQGPDYGYTFGSGTRLTVV.

This chain joins TRBV9 and TRBJ2-3; D unclear. The V gene lost 9 bases and the J gene lost 5 bases, with 13 bases spanning the gap. This CDR3 is 12 amino acids long. Germline values: CDR1 SGDLS, CDR2 YYNGEE. CDR3 sequence (DNA): TGTGCCACCGAAGGGATGTTAGATACGCAGTATTTT. It is translated as CATEGMLDTQYF.

CDR3 amino acids: CASSQDNEQFF. The CDR3 DNA reads TGTGCCAGCAGCCAAGACAATGAGCAGTTCTTC. V is TRBV7-9 and J is TRBJ2-1; D call uncertain. V was clipped by 5 bases and J by 5 bases, with 4 bases between them. CDR3 length: 11 residues. The germline V gene has CDR1 SEHNR and CDR2 FQNEAQ (reference sequence). The full variable domain, its missing parts supplied by reference TRBV7-9 and TRBJ2-1, is DTGVSQNPRHKITKRGQNVTFRCDPISEHNRLYWYRQTLGQGPEFLTYFQNEAQLEKSRLLSDRFSAERPKGSFSTLEIQRTEQGDSAMYLCASSQDNEQFFGPGTRLTVL.

The chain uses TRBV28 and TRBJ2-5; 9 bases line up with TRBD1. V dropped 2 bases and J dropped 3; count of bases not matched to a gene: 4. This CDR3 is built from 15 residues. CDR1 and CDR2 from the germline V gene are MDHEN and SYDVKM. The CDR3 loop reads CASSLGRTGEETQYF. CDR3 in DNA: TGTGCCAGCAGTTTAGGGAGGACAGGGGAAGAGACCCAGTACTTC.

The CDR3 DNA follows: TGTGCCAGCAGCGGGACTAGCGCTACAGATACGCAGTATTTT. It translates to CASSGTSATDTQYF. This chain joins TRBV6-5 and TRBJ2-3; 10 positions agree with TRBD2. J gave up 3 bases and V 6 bases, and 3 bases lay outside the gene matches. The germline gives CDR1 MNHEY, CDR2 SVGAGI. The CDR3 length is 14 residues.

The rearrangement links TRBV27 to TRBJ1-2; tentatively, D is TRBD1 (5 bases). The CDR3 spans 16 residues. The germline gives CDR1 MNHEY, CDR2 SMNVEV (reference sequence). V lost 0 bases and J lost 5, with 16 bases in between. CDR3 nucleotides: TGTGCCAGCAGTTTATCAGGGCCGGGGGAGAGGTATGGCTACACCTTC. Translated, it gives CASSLSGPGERYGYTF.

With respect to this clone: One end of the junction varies from germline; a read error may be responsible. V is TRBV9 and J is TRBJ2-6, with D tentatively TRBD2 (5 bases). Germline CDR1 is SGDLS and CDR2 is YYNGEE. This CDR3 has 11 residues. CDR3 in DNA: TGTGCCAGCAGCGTATCGGGATCTTTAAGTTTC. Protein product: CASSVSGSLSF.

The rearrangement joins TRBV9 to TRBJ2-7; the D gene could be TRBD1 or TRBD2 (5 bases each). Germline V lookup: CDR1 SGDLS, CDR2 YYNGEE. There are 15 residues in the CDR3. Trimming pared 3 bases from V and 4 bases from J, leaving 17 bases between. The CDR3 nucleotides are TGTGCCAGCAGCGCCTCCGGGGCGCTGTGGTACGAGCAGTACTTC. It is translated as CASSASGALWYEQYF.

CDR3 residues: CASSLDVGRTGELFF. Written as DNA, the CDR3 is TGTGCCAGCAGCTTAGATGTCGGGAGGACCGGGGAGCTGTTTTTT. This sequence joins TRBV7-6 and TRBJ2-2, with 7 bases aligning to TRBD2. The CDR3 is made up of 15 amino acids. With 1 base clipped from V and 5 bases from J, the junction kept 4 bases outside the gene matches. Germline V lookup: CDR1 SGHVS, CDR2 FNYEAQ.

This rearrangement joins TRBV2 to TRBJ2-1; D is uncertain. V was shortened by 7 bases and J by 1 base, with 11 bases between the two germline ends. CDR1 is SNHLY, CDR2 FYNNEI, per germline. The CDR3 runs to 14 residues. The CDR3 sequence is CASTGYWSYNEQFF. In nucleotides, the CDR3 is TGTGCCAGCACTGGGTATTGGTCCTACAATGAGCAGTTCTTC.

The chain links TRBV2 to TRBJ2-1; D is unresolved. V lost 6 bases, J lost 4 bases, and 13 bases lay in between. Per the germline V gene, CDR1 is SNHLY and CDR2 is FYNNEI. The CDR3 runs to 14 residues. The CDR3 reads CASRGILGYNEQFF. The CDR3 coding sequence is TGTGCCAGCAGGGGAATTTTGGGGTACAATGAGCAGTTCTTC. Full variable domain (remainder filled in from reference TRBV2 and TRBJ2-1): EPEVTQTPSHQVTQMGQEVILRCVPISNHLYFYWYRQILGQKVEFLVSFYNNEISEKSEIFDDQFSVERPDGSNFTLKIRSTKLEDSAMYFCASRGILGYNEQFFGPGTRLTVL.

A note on this clone: One end of the junction varies from germline; a read error may be responsible. This rearrangement joins TRBV6-4 to TRBJ2-3, with TRBD1 matching over 10 bases. Germline loops: CDR1 MRHNA, CDR2 SNTAGT. The CDR3 has 13 amino acids. The CDR3 DNA sequence: TGTGCCAGCAGTGAGGACAGGGGGAGATACACAGTATTT. It encodes CASSEDRGRYTVF.